The present TCR beta chain was sequenced within a study of T-cell reconstitution after alpha-beta-depleted transplantation in children. Study-wide points: Diversity and T-cell counts at one year after transplant derived mostly from new T cells. Some patients showed high day-60 TCRbeta diversity, which derived from surviving recipient T cells and thymic progenitors. Approximately two months post-transplant, alpha-beta T cells reportedly originated from several hundred expanded graft clones.

This clonotype has a count of ten or more. The antigen remains undetermined. Unique molecular identifiers were incorporated when the TCRbeta library was constructed. TCRdb re-called the PCR reads with MiXCR, one entry per CDR3 protein. The repertoire holds fewer than 1 million distinct CDR3 sequences, with 15% to 20% as singletons. The CDR3 consists of 13 residues. Germline loops: CDR1 SGHRS, CDR2 YFSETQ. The V end lost 1 base, the J end lost 5 bases, and 4 bases lay between the germline ends. Specimen: PBMCs, mostly from graft donor cells, collected 360 days after TCRalphabeta/CD19-depleted stem cell transplant. J is TRBJ1-6 and V is TRBV5-1; D is uncertain. The receptor was isolated from a male patient younger than 18 who had a stem cell transplant for acute lymphoblastic leukemia, so the T cells may come from the graft donor. In nucleotides, the CDR3 is TGCGCCAGCAGCTTGAGCGATAATTCACCCCTCCACTTT. Translation: CASSLSDNSPLHF. The full variable domain, in which reference TRBV5-1 and TRBJ1-6 provide the parts outside the CDR3, is KAGVTQTPRYLIKTRGQQVTLSCSPISGHRSVSWYQQTPGQGLQFLFEYFSETQRNKGNFPGRFSGRQFSNSRSEMNVSTLELGDSALYLCASSLSDNSPLHFGNGTRLTVT.